The entry that follows covers one TCR beta chain sequence. The antigen is unknown. Sequencing was performed with immunoSEQ multiplex PCR; in TCRdb, only in-frame clones are kept and a portion is missing. Seen here are 150,000 to 200,000 clones, around 86% observed once, and the top ten hold about 7.2%. The record originates from a study of cytomegalovirus exposure and HLA in healthy donors. Study as a whole: Later analysis reported that the 95 to 150 validation repertoires shared the platform of the 600 to 750 first-cohort repertoires. Overall study findings and caveats: A subsequent analysis found that TCR clusters from the first cohort also tended to co-occur in the 110 or so validation repertoires, with approximately 95% of cluster scores above 0. Cytomegalovirus association was listed for around 170 TCR beta chains.

The donors were members of the validation cohort comprising some 130 subjects, separate from the approximately 700-subject first cohort. The receptor's source is a man aged 30-40 years in good health and CMV-seropositive. The sample comprised PBMCs.

The CDR3 DNA reads TGCAGTGCGTCGCGACGGGAGCAGTACTTC. Its translation: CSASRREQYF. The chain has TRBV20-1 and TRBJ2-7; D call uncertain. V lost 6 bases to trimming and J lost 7 bases, with 10 bases between them. Germline V gene data show CDR1 as DFQATT and CDR2 as SNEGSKA (reference sequence). The CDR3 is 10 residues long.